The clone carrying this T cell receptor beta chain was seen only once. These data originate in a study of blood T cell repertoires in COVID-19. The CDR3 sequence is 18 residues long. V lost 6 bases and J lost 0; bases outside the gene matches: 12. Germline values: CDR1 LNHDA, CDR2 SQIVND (reference sequence). Libraries were prepared by immunoSEQ multiplex PCR; TCRdb keeps only in-frame clonotypes and omits some of them. The sample includes roughly 200,000 clones, around nine tenths seen only once; the top ten take about 18%. Sequenced sample: peripheral blood. The chain recombines TRBV19 with TRBJ1-5; the match to TRBD1 covers 9 bases. This TCR came from a man aged 45-60 years with COVID-19, enrolled during active disease. In nucleotides, the CDR3 is TGTGCCAGTAGCCTCGAGTGGGACAGGGCGGATAGCAATCAGCCCCAGCATTTT. This encodes CASSLEWDRADSNQPQHF.